These T cell receptor beta chains were read from a single sample in a study of blood T cell repertoires in COVID-19. The data were produced by immunoSEQ multiplex PCR, yet TCRdb's version contains in-frame clones alone and is incomplete. The repertoire holds about 110,000 clones, roughly four fifths seen once, with 6.2% in the top ten. Sequencing was carried out using peripheral blood. All receptors derive from a man older than 75 with COVID-19, enrolled during active disease. Both conserved end residues are part of each CDR3. Fields, in order: D gene, clone size, J gene, V gene, CDR3 protein, CDR3 DNA. D genes are given only for firm matches. Expanded clones are given a class, and other clones once, few, many or no size at all.

TRBD1	NA	TRBJ1-2	TRBV9	CASSPQGAPIGYTF	TGTGCCAGCAGCCCCCAGGGGGCGCCGATTGGCTACACCTTC
TRBD1	once	TRBJ2-7	TRBV5-1	CASSPQSGGNDEQYF	TGCGCCAGCAGCCCGCAATCAGGGGGAAATGACGAGCAGTACTTC
TRBD1	few	TRBJ1-1	TRBV11-3	CASSLRGRETEAFF	TGTGCCAGCAGCTTGAGGGGGCGCGAGACTGAAGCTTTCTTT
NA	NA	TRBJ2-1	TRBV21-1	CASSNAGQTYNEQFF	TGTGCCAGCAGCAATGCAGGACAGACCTACAATGAGCAGTTCTTC
TRBD2	once	TRBJ2-7	TRBV5-4	CASSTPGLAGMTYEQYF	TGTGCCAGCAGCACCCCGGGACTAGCGGGAATGACCTACGAGCAGTACTTC
TRBD2	NA	TRBJ2-1	TRBV7-2	CASTPARLAGENEQFF	TGTGCCAGCACCCCCGCGCGACTAGCGGGAGAGAATGAGCAGTTCTTC
TRBD2	NA	TRBJ2-1	TRBV5-1	CASSLTTSGGDEQFF	TGCGCCAGCAGCTTGACGACTAGCGGTGGAGATGAGCAGTTCTTC
NA	NA	TRBJ1-5	TRBV19	CASSIGQGGSFTGQPQHF	TGTGCCAGTAGTATCGGGCAGGGTGGTTCTTTCACAGGTCAGCCCCAGCATTTT
NA	once	TRBJ1-1	TRBV9	CASSVDQGTLNTEAFF	TGTGCCAGCAGCGTAGATCAGGGGACCTTGAACACTGAAGCTTTCTTT
NA	NA	TRBJ2-5	TRBV19	CASSIGLVQETQYF	TGTGCCAGTAGTATTGGACTGGTTCAAGAGACCCAGTACTTC
TRBD2	NA	TRBJ2-3	TRBV7-6	CASSQGLAGAVSSDTQYF	TGTGCCAGCAGCCAAGGACTAGCGGGAGCGGTTAGTTCAGATACGCAGTATTTT
NA	once	TRBJ2-7	TRBV11-2	CASSLGRRVQYF	TGTGCCAGCAGCTTAGGTCGGCGGGTGCAGTACTTC
TRBD2	NA	TRBJ2-6	TRBV5-1	CASSSGAGGPHGANVLTF	TGCGCCAGCAGCTCTGGCGCGGGAGGGCCGCATGGGGCCAACGTCCTGACTTTC
NA	few	TRBJ1-5	TRBV2	CASSGQGSPNQPQHF	TGTGCCAGCAGTGGTCAGGGGTCCCCCAATCAGCCCCAGCATTTT
NA	NA	TRBJ2-1	TRBV5-4	CASRQGQAANEQFF	TGTGCCAGCAGACAGGGCCAAGCAGCCAATGAGCAGTTCTTC
NA	NA	TRBJ2-5	TRBV25-1	CASSEDRNFQETQYF	TGTGCCAGCAGTGAAGACAGAAACTTCCAAGAGACCCAGTACTTC
TRBD1	NA	TRBJ1-1	TRBV18	CASSPPTGVPEAFF	TGTGCCAGCTCACCCCCGACAGGGGTTCCTGAAGCTTTCTTT
NA	NA	TRBJ1-2	TRBV9	CASSPGDLYGYTF	TGTGCCAGCAGCCCGGGGGATCTCTATGGCTACACCTTC
TRBD2	few	TRBJ2-4	TRBV18	CASSPTSGSDIQYF	TGTGCCAGCTCACCAACTAGCGGGAGTGACATTCAGTACTTC
NA	NA	TRBJ1-6	TRBV5-1	CASSLLGGLFNSPLHF	TGCGCCAGCAGCTTGTTAGGGGGTCTGTTTAATTCACCCCTCCACTTT
TRBD2	NA	TRBJ2-3	TRBV12-3/TRBV12-4	CASRGLAGGHYF	TGTGCCAGTAGGGGACTAGCGGGAGGGCACTATTTT
TRBD1	NA	TRBJ1-2	TRBV27	CASSFGRGLVGYTF	TGTGCCAGCAGTTTCGGCAGGGGGCTAGTAGGCTACACCTTC
NA	NA	TRBJ1-5	TRBV27	CASSSGRGYSNQPQHF	TGTGCCAGCAGTAGTGGCAGGGGCTATAGCAATCAGCCCCAGCATTTT
NA	NA	TRBJ2-1	TRBV11-2	CASRRERYNEQFF	TGTGCCAGCAGGAGGGAAAGGTACAATGAGCAGTTCTTC
NA	NA	TRBJ1-1	TRBV28	CASNRQGAGTTEAFF	TGTGCCAGCAACCGCCAGGGAGCGGGGACCACTGAAGCTTTCTTT
TRBD2	NA	TRBJ2-7	TRBV7-2	CASSPQGGELAEQYF	TGTGCCAGCAGCCCCCAGGGAGGGGAATTAGCGGAGCAGTACTTC
NA	NA	TRBJ1-2	TRBV7-9	CASSSPPLVVYTF	TGTGCCAGCAGTAGTCCCCCGCTCGTTGTCTACACCTTC
NA	NA	TRBJ2-7	TRBV21-1	CASSKTGTGCAYEQYF	TGTGCCAGCAGCAAGACCGGGACAGGGTGTGCCTACGAGCAGTACTTC
TRBD1	NA	TRBJ1-2	TRBV4-1	CASSEGGTGGADYGYTF	TGCGCCAGCAGCGAAGGAGGGACAGGGGGCGCGGACTATGGCTACACCTTC
NA	medium-sized	TRBJ2-7	TRBV12-3/TRBV12-4	CAIGGGRYEQYF	TGTGCCATAGGGGGGGGAAGGTACGAGCAGTACTTC
TRBD1	once	TRBJ1-3	TRBV3-1/TRBV3-2	CASSQEWGTGGNTIYF	TGTGCCAGCAGCCAAGAATGGGGGACAGGTGGAAACACCATATATTTT
TRBD1	NA	TRBJ1-1	TRBV7-9	CASSLALRGQGSAFF	TGTGCCAGCAGCTTAGCGCTAAGGGGACAGGGGTCGGCTTTCTTT
NA	NA	TRBJ1-4	TRBV7-9	CAISGRGTTNEKLFF	TGTGCCATTTCGGGGCGGGGGACAACTAATGAAAAACTGTTTTTT
NA	few	TRBJ2-5	TRBV7-7	CASSLENEKWETQYF	TGTGCTAGCAGCTTAGAAAACGAGAAATGGGAGACCCAGTACTTC
TRBD1	NA	TRBJ1-2	TRBV14	CASSPWDSDYGYTF	TGTGCCAGCAGCCCCTGGGACAGCGATTATGGCTACACCTTC
NA	few	TRBJ2-7	TRBV28	CASSQTGYEQYF	TGTGCCAGCAGTCAAACAGGCTACGAGCAGTACTTC
TRBD1	few	TRBJ1-1	TRBV29-1	CSGGDRGNPEAFF	TGCAGCGGGGGAGACAGGGGGAATCCTGAAGCTTTCTTT
TRBD2	NA	TRBJ2-3	TRBV6-4	CASSPTSTSHTQYF	TGTGCCAGCAGCCCGACTAGCACCTCACATACGCAGTATTTT